This T cell receptor beta chain came from a study of T cells after yellow fever vaccination. Whole-study context: Preparation of the low-cell-number fractions used SMART-Seq v4 Ultra Low Input. Points from the study as a whole: The secondary response was weaker but peaked faster, day 5 versus 15.

Via MiXCR, TCRdb re-called the 5' RACE reads, giving one row per CDR3 protein. The sample has about 160,000 distinct CDR3 sequences, under 7.5% seen once; the top ten hold 2.5% to 3%. The ends were cut back, 1 base at V and 8 bases at J, with 12 bases in the middle. In germline, CDR1 is MGHRA, CDR2 YSYEKL. The CDR3 covers 14 residues. This clonotype was observed many times. Its antigen remains unknown. The sample consisted of CD4+ T cells sorted from PBMCs, taken 5 to 6 days after the first yellow fever vaccination. The TCR comes from a man younger than 35 who received the YFV17D yellow fever vaccine. The J gene is TRBJ2-1, the V gene TRBV4-1; D remains unclear. CDR3 loop: CASSQVKITDEQFF. DNA for the CDR3: TGCGCCAGCAGCCAAGTTAAGATTACAGATGAGCAGTTCTTC.